Each of the 26 T cell receptor beta chains below was sequenced from the same sample in a study of OX40 agonist ivuxolimab in advanced cancers. Sequencing used immunoSEQ multiplex PCR; TCRdb keeps in-frame clones, though not all of them. The table lists 55,000 to 70,000 clones, about 85% of them singletons, with over 5% in the top ten. The sequences come from CD4+ or CD8+ T cells sorted from blood, collected in a trial of the OX40 agonist ivuxolimab. Every receptor here comes from an adult with an advanced solid tumor such as melanoma, head and neck, liver or kidney cancer.

V is TRBV27 and J is TRBJ2-2; 7 bases align to TRBD2. The CDR3 extends over 18 amino acids. CDR1 MNHEY and CDR2 SMNVEV come from the germline V gene (reference sequence). Trimming took 5 bases from V and 2 from J; bases not matched to a gene: 14. Written as DNA, the CDR3 is TGTGCCAGCAGTCGAGGACTACAGCGGGGCTTTAACACCGGGGAGCTGTTTTTT. Translating gives CASSRGLQRGFNTGELFF.

The chain couples TRBV29-1 to TRBJ1-2; D gene uncertain. Germline CDR1 reads SQVTM; CDR2 reads ANQGSEA. Trimming shortened V by 3 bases and J by 3 bases, and 2 bases separated the two germline ends. The CDR3 runs to 10 residues. DNA of the CDR3: TGCAGCGTTGACGACTATGGCTACACCTTC. The encoded protein is CSVDDYGYTF.

The chain carries TRBV4-3 and TRBJ1-2; TRBD1 is a possible D gene (5 bases). Trimming removed 1 base from V and 8 bases from J, with 20 bases in between. CDR3 length: 16 residues. Looked up from germline, CDR1 is LGHNA and CDR2 is YSLEER. The CDR3 sequence: CASSQVTWDLTSGYTF. CDR3 nucleotides: TGCGCCAGCAGCCAAGTGACCTGGGACCTAACGAGCGGCTACACCTTC.

The chain links TRBV7-6 to TRBJ1-3; D is ambiguous. The CDR3 runs 14 residues. Germline assignment: CDR1 SGHVS and CDR2 FNYEAQ. V lost 3 bases to trimming and J lost 9 bases, with 15 bases between them. Here the CDR3 reads CASSFQAGEPTIYF. The CDR3 nucleotides read TGTGCCAGCAGCTTTCAGGCTGGGGAACCCACCATATATTTT.

The chain carries TRBV7-3 and TRBJ2-5; TRBD2 agrees at 8 bases. V gave up 4 bases and J gave up 4 bases; unmatched junction bases: 8. Germline V gene lookup returns CDR1 SGHTA and CDR2 FQGTGA. CDR3 size: 15 residues. The CDR3 region is CASSSTGTRGETQYF. The CDR3 region has the DNA TGTGCCAGCAGCTCGACCGGGACTAGGGGAGAGACCCAGTACTTC. Looking up the rest from reference TRBV7-3 and TRBJ2-5 gives the full variable domain: GAGVSQTPSNKVTEKGKYVELRCDPISGHTALYWYRQSLGQGPEFLIYFQGTGAADDSGLPNDRFFAVRPEGSVSTLKIQRTERGDSAVYLCASSSTGTRGETQYFGPGTRLLVL.

This chain joins TRBV5-1 and TRBJ2-3; possibly TRBD1 for D (6 bases). Deletions cut 4 bases from V and 1 base from J, with 10 bases between. The germline V gene has CDR1 SGHRS and CDR2 YFSETQ. The CDR3 consists of 14 residues. The CDR3 coding sequence is TGCGCCAGCAGCCCTCGACAGGGCACAGATACGCAGTATTTT. Amino acid sequence: CASSPRQGTDTQYF.

V is TRBV18 and J is TRBJ1-3, with 9 nucleotides matching TRBD1. The trim removed 2 bases at V and 5 bases at J, leaving 4 bases unmatched. Germline V gene lookup returns CDR1 KGHSH and CDR2 LQKENI. This CDR3 comprises 15 residues. CDR3: CASSPGTGTRNTIYF. The CDR3 coding sequence is TGTGCCAGCTCACCAGGGACAGGGACGAGAAACACCATATATTTT.

V and J are TRBV5-8 and TRBJ2-1, with a possible D match to TRBD2 (7 bases). The CDR3 contains 13 residues. V dropped 5 bases and J dropped 6 bases, with 12 bases sitting between them. CDR1 is SGHTS and CDR2 is YDEGEE in the germline V gene. CDR3 residues: CASRVGGGNEQFF. For the CDR3, the DNA is TGTGCCAGCAGGGTGGGAGGGGGCAATGAGCAGTTCTTC.

The gene calls are TRBV7-2 and TRBJ2-7, with 7 bases fitting TRBD1. Germline values: CDR1 SGHTA, CDR2 FQGNSA. This CDR3 is built from 15 residues. J lost 4 bases, V lost 1 base, and 7 bases had no gene match. The CDR3 loop reads CASSLGKGARYEQYF. CDR3 bases: TGTGCCAGCAGCTTAGGTAAGGGGGCGCGGTACGAGCAGTACTTC.

The chain combines TRBV15 with TRBJ2-3; 10 positions match TRBD2. V lost 1 base, J lost 1 base, and 2 bases stayed unmatched. Germline assignment: CDR1 LNHNV and CDR2 YYDKDF (reference sequence). The CDR3 totals 16 residues. The CDR3: CATSRGLAGRTDTQYF. DNA of the CDR3: TGTGCCACCAGCAGAGGACTAGCGGGCCGCACAGATACGCAGTATTTT.

In DNA, the CDR3 is TGTGCCAGCAGCTTAGTTTCAGGCGGCACTGAAGCTTTCTTT. Amino acid sequence: CASSLVSGGTEAFF. V usage is TRBV5-5 and J usage is TRBJ1-1; D unclear. Germline CDR1 SGHKS, CDR2 YYEKEE (reference sequence). The CDR3 has 14 amino acids. The germline V and J ends were trimmed by 2 bases and 4 bases, with 12 bases remaining between them.

This clone is a singleton in its sample. The chain employs TRBV27 and TRBJ2-3; maybe TRBD2 (5 bases). V was shortened by 6 bases and J by 3 bases, with 19 bases between the two germline ends. The CDR3 has 16 residues. Germline V lookup: CDR1 MNHEY, CDR2 SMNVEV (reference sequence). The chain's CDR3 is CASSPRGRVGTDTQYF. The CDR3 DNA sequence: TGTGCCAGCAGCCCCCGAGGGCGGGTGGGGACAGATACGCAGTATTTT.

This chain connects TRBV19 to TRBJ2-1, with D unresolved. From germline, CDR1 is LNHDA and CDR2 SQIVND (reference sequence). There are 15 residues in the CDR3. V was cut by 6 bases and J by 0 bases, with 12 bases left in between. As DNA, the CDR3 is TGTGCCAGTAGAACTCGGGCATACTCCTACAATGAGCAGTTCTTC. This codes for CASRTRAYSYNEQFF.

The rearrangement uses TRBV7-6 and TRBJ2-7; TRBD2 matches at 15 bases. This CDR3 has 18 amino acids. CDR1 SGHVS and CDR2 FNYEAQ come from the germline V gene. Trimming took 2 bases from V and 2 from J; bases not matched to a gene: 7. The CDR3 loop reads CASSLLPGLAGGAYEQYF. Written as DNA, the CDR3 is TGTGCCAGCAGCTTACTCCCGGGACTAGCGGGAGGTGCCTACGAGCAGTACTTC.

The chain recombines TRBV13 with TRBJ2-5; D uncertain. The length of the CDR3 is 13 residues. V lost 6 bases and J 5 bases, leaving 13 bases between the germline ends. The germline CDR1 and CDR2 sequences are PRHDT and FYEKMQ (reference sequence). The CDR3 DNA sequence: TGTGCCAGCAGGGGAACCCAACTGGAGACCCAGTACTTC. Amino acids: CASRGTQLETQYF. Full variable domain (remainder filled in from reference TRBV13 and TRBJ2-5): AAGVIQSPRHLIKEKRETATLKCYPIPRHDTVYWYQQGPGQDPQFLISFYEKMQSDKGSIPDRFSAQQFSDYHSELNMSSLELGDSALYFCASRGTQLETQYFGPGTRLLVL.

V is TRBV2 and J is TRBJ2-7, with 9 nucleotides matching TRBD2. The V and J ends lost 2 bases and 7 bases, in that order; junction bases with no gene match: 21. This CDR3 contains 19 residues. Germline values: CDR1 SNHLY, CDR2 FYNNEI. The CDR3: CASSEPRGRTLAGEEEQYF. CDR3 DNA: TGTGCCAGCAGTGAACCTCGGGGGCGCACCTTAGCGGGAGAGGAGGAGCAGTACTTC.

V usage is TRBV11-3 and J usage is TRBJ1-2; D call uncertain. V lost 5 bases and J lost 5, with 12 bases in between. Germline CDR1 and CDR2: SGHNT and YENEEA. CDR3 size: 13 residues. CDR3 region: CASSTSRRYGYTF. The CDR3 DNA follows: TGTGCCAGCAGCACCTCAAGGAGGTATGGCTACACCTTC.

Here the CDR3 reads CAWSHTGRTEAFF. CDR3 sequence (DNA): TGTGCCTGGAGTCATACAGGGAGGACTGAAGCTTTCTTT. The rearrangement links TRBV30 to TRBJ1-1; D possibly corresponds to TRBD1 (6 bases). The CDR3 is 13 residues long. In germline, CDR1 is GTSNPN, CDR2 SVGIG (reference sequence). Trimming took 2 bases from V and 5 from J, leaving 12 bases between them.

The rearrangement links TRBV7-9 to TRBJ2-7; D is perhaps TRBD1 or TRBD2 (5 bases each). With 2 bases removed from V and 5 bases from J, the gap between germline ends came to 22 bases. The germline V gene encodes CDR1 SEHNR and CDR2 FQNEAQ (reference sequence). The CDR3 is made up of 17 amino acids. Here the CDR3 DNA reads TGTGCCAGCAGCTTACCGGTCGCAAGGGACCGCGGCCACGAGCAGTACTTC. This encodes CASSLPVARDRGHEQYF. The full variable domain, completed using reference TRBV7-9 and TRBJ2-7, is DTGVSQNPRHKITKRGQNVTFRCDPISEHNRLYWYRQTLGQGPEFLTYFQNEAQLEKSRLLSDRFSAERPKGSFSTLEIQRTEQGDSAMYLCASSLPVARDRGHEQYFGPGTRLTVT.

The chain uses TRBV7-2 and TRBJ2-1; 8 positions match TRBD2. From germline, CDR1 is SGHTA and CDR2 FQGNSA. V shed 5 bases and J 6 bases; nucleotides not matched to a gene: 12. The CDR3 is 16 residues long. The CDR3 spells CASSPRVAGLSNEQFF. DNA for the CDR3: TGTGCCAGCAGCCCCCGGGTAGCGGGACTTTCCAATGAGCAGTTCTTC.

The genes are TRBV4-3 and TRBJ2-3; D uncertain. V lost 0 bases and J lost 3, with 7 bases in between. Germline V lookup: CDR1 LGHNA, CDR2 YSLEER. The CDR3 is made up of 14 amino acids. In DNA, the CDR3 is TGCGCCAGCAGCCAAGATCTGGGTACAGATACGCAGTATTTT. Residues: CASSQDLGTDTQYF.

J is TRBJ1-4 and V is TRBV2; TRBD1 matches 8 bases. The V gene's germline CDR1 is SNHLY and CDR2 FYNNEI. The CDR3 is 15 residues long. The junction had 4 bases not matched to a gene; V was cut back by 5 bases and J by 2 bases. The CDR3, as DNA: TGTGCCAGCAGTAGACGGACAGGGACTAATGAAAAACTGTTTTTT. It translates to CASSRRTGTNEKLFF.

This clone appeared a single time. This rearrangement joins TRBV7-2 to TRBJ1-2; tentative D call: TRBD1 (5 bases). This CDR3 spans 15 amino acids. The germline V gene encodes CDR1 SGHTA and CDR2 FQGNSA. V gave up 4 bases and J gave up 8 bases, with 20 bases separating them. In DNA, the CDR3 is TGTGCCAGCAGCTCTCGCGACGGGGGGTCGTGGGGCTACACCTTC. It codes for CASSSRDGGSWGYTF.

This clone was seen a few times. The rearrangement links TRBV30 to TRBJ1-6; tentative D call: TRBD1 (5 bases). Germline V CDR1 and CDR2: GTSNPN, SVGIG (reference sequence). The CDR3 consists of 15 residues. The ends were cut back, 3 bases at V and 13 bases at J, with 22 bases in the middle. CDR3 nucleotides: TGTGCCTGGAGCCCAACAGGTACAACCTCTAAGCCCCTCCACTTT. This gives the protein CAWSPTGTTSKPLHF.

This chain links TRBV4-3 with TRBJ2-1, with TRBD1 matching over 12 bases. With V trimmed by 4 bases and J by 7 bases, 8 bases remained unmatched. This CDR3 has 16 amino acids. Germline V gene sequence: CDR1 LGHNA, CDR2 YSLEER. This chain's CDR3 is CASSRIPGQGANEQFF. The CDR3 nucleotides read TGCGCCAGCAGCCGAATCCCGGGACAGGGGGCAAATGAGCAGTTCTTC.

The chain uses TRBV4-3 and TRBJ2-7; D possibly corresponds to TRBD1 (6 bases). The CDR3 covers 16 residues. The V end was cut by 1 base, the J end by 3 bases, with 16 bases between. CDR1 is LGHNA, CDR2 YSLEER, per germline. CDR3 nucleotides: TGCGCCAGCAGCCAAGGCGGGCGGGCAGGGGACTACGAGCAGTACTTC. Translated, it gives CASSQGGRAGDYEQYF.